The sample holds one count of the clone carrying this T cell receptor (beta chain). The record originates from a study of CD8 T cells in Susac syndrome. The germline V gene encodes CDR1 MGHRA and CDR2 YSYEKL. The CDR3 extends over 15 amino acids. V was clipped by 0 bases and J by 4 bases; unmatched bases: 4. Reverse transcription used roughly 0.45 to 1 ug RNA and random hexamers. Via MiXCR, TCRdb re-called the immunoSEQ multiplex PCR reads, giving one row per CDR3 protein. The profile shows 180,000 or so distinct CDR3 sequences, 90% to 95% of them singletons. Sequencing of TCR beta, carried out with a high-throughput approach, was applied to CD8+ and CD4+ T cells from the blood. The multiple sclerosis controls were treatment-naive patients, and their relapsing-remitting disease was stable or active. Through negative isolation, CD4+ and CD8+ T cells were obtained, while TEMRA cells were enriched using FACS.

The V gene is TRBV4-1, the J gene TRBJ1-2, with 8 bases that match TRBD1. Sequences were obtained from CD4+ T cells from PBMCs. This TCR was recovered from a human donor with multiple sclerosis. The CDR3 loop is CASSQDGTGLYGYTF. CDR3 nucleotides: TGCGCCAGCAGCCAAGATGGGACAGGCCTCTATGGCTACACCTTC.